The TCR beta chain under discussion was sequenced for a study of shared clonotypes between healthy human individuals. TCRdb's copy holds only in-frame clones and misses some; the assay was immunoSEQ multiplex PCR. The table records 2 million or so clones, roughly 94% of them present only once. This TCR came from a young man in good health. The specimen was naive CD4+ T cells sorted from blood. Noted subset: CD45RA+ positively selected.

The CDR3 is CASSFKGGHQPQHF. CDR3 sequence (DNA): TGTGCCAGCAGTTTTAAAGGGGGCCACCAGCCCCAGCATTTT. J is TRBJ1-5 and V is TRBV27; 7 bases agree with TRBD1. Germline loops: CDR1 MNHEY, CDR2 SMNVEV (reference sequence). V was pared by 3 bases and J by 7 bases, with 6 bases of the junction left unmatched. This CDR3 has 14 residues.